The clone carrying this T cell receptor (beta chain) was picked up a small number of times. The record originates from a study of T cells of healthy individuals. CDR3 length: 19 residues. Germline trimming cut 1 base from V and 3 bases from J; bases unmatched to any gene: 11. CDR1 MGHRA and CDR2 YSYEKL come from the germline V gene. Each CDR3 protein gets one entry after TCRdb re-called the 5' RACE reads with MiXCR. The repertoire has 100,000 or so distinct CDR3 sequences, 17% of them found once; the top ten carry more than 5.5%. The TCR sequence derives from a human donor in good health. The V call is TRBV4-1, the J call TRBJ2-5, with 13 bases aligning to TRBD2. Here the CDR3 DNA reads TGCGCCAGCAGCCAAGTTCGGACTAGCGGGAGTCTGGGAAAAGAGACCCAGTACTTC. Translation: CASSQVRTSGSLGKETQYF.